The 7 T cell receptor beta chains reported below all come from one sample, sequenced in a study of blood T cell repertoires in COVID-19. Generated by immunoSEQ multiplex PCR, the TCRdb table keeps only in-frame clones and is missing some. The table includes around 80,000 clones, about four fifths detected once. Sample: peripheral blood. Every receptor here comes from a man aged 55-75 years with acute or convalescent COVID-19.

This chain uses TRBV6-5 with TRBJ2-2; D possibly corresponds to TRBD2 (5 bases). Trimming pared 7 bases from V and 4 bases from J, leaving 13 bases between. Germline CDR1 is MNHEY and CDR2 is SVGAGI. The CDR3 spans 14 residues. The CDR3 region has the DNA TGTGCCAGCACACGGGGTTCGGGCACCGGGGAGCTGTTTTTT. This gives the protein CASTRGSGTGELFF.

This chain connects TRBV7-2 to TRBJ2-7, with 8 nucleotides matching TRBD2. The germline CDR1 and CDR2 sequences are SGHTA and FQGNSA. The CDR3 totals 14 residues. V lost 1 base and J lost 6; bases outside the gene matches: 5. The CDR3 is CASSLGSSGGEQYF. As DNA, the CDR3 is TGTGCCAGCAGCTTAGGGTCGAGCGGGGGCGAGCAGTACTTC.

On this clone: Germline is not matched at one junction end, which may reflect a read error. Other DNA sequences in this specimen translate into the identical CDR3. This rearrangement joins TRBV7-7 to TRBJ2-7; 7 bases align to TRBD1. CDR1 SSHAT and CDR2 FNYEAQ come from the germline V gene (reference sequence). The CDR3 consists of 14 residues. CDR3 DNA: TGTGCTAGCAGCTTAGGGGGCACCTCCTACGAGCAGTACTTC. It codes for CASSLGGTSYEQYF.

This chain links TRBV18 with TRBJ2-7; 10 nucleotides match TRBD2. V lost 2 bases and J lost 6; bases outside the gene matches: 7. The CDR3 extends over 15 amino acids. Germline assignment: CDR1 KGHSH and CDR2 LQKENI. The CDR3 protein is CASSPSASGSLEQYF. The CDR3 nucleotides read TGTGCCAGCTCACCATCAGCTAGCGGGAGCCTCGAGCAGTACTTC.

V is TRBV12-3 or TRBV12-4 and J is TRBJ2-2, with TRBD2 identical over 7 bases. V lost 4 bases, J lost 9 bases, and 2 bases stayed unmatched. This CDR3 region has 12 residues. CDR3 in amino acids: CASSWDYRELFF. DNA of the CDR3: TGTGCCAGCAGTTGGGACTACCGGGAGCTGTTTTTT.

This clone has only a few counts. This chain connects TRBV10-3 to TRBJ1-2, with D possibly TRBD1 on 6 matching bases. Germline V lookup: CDR1 ENHRY, CDR2 SYGVKD. This CDR3 region has 13 residues. V was pared by 6 bases and J by 0 bases, with 8 bases between. The CDR3 loop is CAIRGHTNYGYTF. In nucleotides, the CDR3 is TGTGCCATCAGGGGACACACTAACTATGGCTACACCTTC.

The chain recombines TRBV15 with TRBJ1-5; no reliable D call. The CDR3 contains 13 residues. V was clipped by 4 bases and J by 4 bases, with 8 bases between them. Germline CDR1 LNHNV, CDR2 YYDKDF (reference sequence). CDR3 amino acids: CATSINRNQPQHF. CDR3 in DNA: TGTGCCACCAGCATAAACAGAAATCAGCCCCAGCATTTT.